This TCR beta chain was sequenced for a study of blood T cell repertoires in COVID-19. Study-level information: Sample material is recorded as cDNA or gDNA derived from T cells, B-cell-depleted T cells, or PBMCs.

Using immunoSEQ multiplex PCR, the repertoire was profiled, and TCRdb retains in-frame clones only, with some absent. The table has roughly 140,000 clones, 70% to 90% seen once; the top ten hold roughly 8%. This receptor was identified in a woman in her sixties with COVID-19, enrolled during active disease. The specimen sequenced was peripheral blood.

The CDR3 bases are TGTGCCAGCAGCCCAGGGACAGGGGAGGAAAAACTGTTTTTT. Translated, it gives CASSPGTGEEKLFF. The rearrangement uses TRBV7-2 and TRBJ1-4, with 10 bases lining up with TRBD1. Germline V gives CDR1 SGHTA, CDR2 FQGNSA. This CDR3 region has 14 residues. The junction had 5 bases not matched to a gene; V was cut back by 5 bases and J by 8 bases.